This is a list of T cell receptor beta chains from one sample in a study of cytomegalovirus exposure and HLA in healthy donors. The method was immunoSEQ multiplex PCR; TCRdb's version includes in-frame clones alone and lacks a portion of them. The sample lists about 160,000 clones; roughly 77% were seen once. Sequenced material: PBMCs. Source of these receptors: a man younger than 40 in good health and CMV-seropositive. Both conserved end residues are part of each CDR3. The order of the fields is CDR3 length, D gene, J gene, clone size, V gene, CDR3 DNA, CDR3 protein. The D gene is left open where the match is weak. The size of a clone is reported for some rows only, either as once, few or many, or as a class for expanded clones.

len: 17; d_gene: .; j_gene: TRBJ2-5; abundance: .; v_gene: TRBV25-1; CDR3nt: TGTGCCAGCAGCCGACAGACAGGCGCAATACCGTCAGAGACCCAGTACTTC; CDR3aa: CASSRQTGAIPSETQYF
len: 16; d_gene: TRBD1; j_gene: TRBJ1-4; abundance: .; v_gene: TRBV13; CDR3nt: TGTGCCAGCAGATCAGGCCTCCGGGACAGGGCTGAAAAACTGTTTTTT; CDR3aa: CASRSGLRDRAEKLFF
len: 15; d_gene: TRBD1; j_gene: TRBJ1-5; abundance: .; v_gene: TRBV28; CDR3nt: TGTGCCAGCAGTTTAGTACAGGGGGTCAATCAGCCCCAGCATTTT; CDR3aa: CASSLVQGVNQPQHF
len: 13; d_gene: .; j_gene: TRBJ1-2; abundance: .; v_gene: TRBV13; CDR3nt: TGTGCCAGCAGCAATCAGGGGACCGAGGGCTACACCTTC; CDR3aa: CASSNQGTEGYTF
len: 16; d_gene: TRBD2; j_gene: TRBJ2-5; abundance: .; v_gene: TRBV5-1; CDR3nt: TGCGCCAGCAGCTTGGGCCGGGACTACAAGCAAGAGACCCAGTACTTC; CDR3aa: CASSLGRDYKQETQYF
len: 13; d_gene: TRBD1; j_gene: TRBJ1-5; abundance: few; v_gene: TRBV2; CDR3nt: TGTGCCAGCAGTGGGGACAGGGGTTCGCCCCAGCATTTT; CDR3aa: CASSGDRGSPQHF
len: 16; d_gene: .; j_gene: TRBJ2-7; abundance: .; v_gene: TRBV7-9; CDR3nt: TGTGCCAGCAGCTTGCTTCAAAGAACAGGGACGTACGAGCAGTACTTC; CDR3aa: CASSLLQRTGTYEQYF
len: 17; d_gene: .; j_gene: TRBJ1-5; abundance: .; v_gene: TRBV10-3; CDR3nt: TGTGCCCCCAAGGTCGGTAGCAAACTTTTTAGCAATCAGCCCCAGCATTTT; CDR3aa: CAPKVGSKLFSNQPQHF
len: 16; d_gene: TRBD1; j_gene: TRBJ1-1; abundance: .; v_gene: TRBV19; CDR3nt: TGTGCCAGTAGTGATGGGACAGGGAGGTCGGACACTGAAGCTTTCTTT; CDR3aa: CASSDGTGRSDTEAFF
len: 13; d_gene: .; j_gene: TRBJ2-1; abundance: .; v_gene: TRBV7-7; CDR3nt: TGTGCCAGCAGCGGACACGAAGACAATGAGCAGTTCTTC; CDR3aa: CASSGHEDNEQFF
len: 15; d_gene: TRBD2; j_gene: TRBJ2-7; abundance: .; v_gene: TRBV9; CDR3nt: TGTGCCAGCAGCGTAGGAGGGGCCACGGGAGGCGAGCAGTACTTC; CDR3aa: CASSVGGATGGEQYF
len: 22; d_gene: TRBD1; j_gene: TRBJ2-3; abundance: .; v_gene: TRBV5-1; CDR3nt: TGCGCCAGCAGCCACTGCCCTGCCTGCCGGGACAGGGGTCCTCCTAGCACAGATACGCAGTATTTT; CDR3aa: CASSHCPACRDRGPPSTDTQYF
len: 14; d_gene: .; j_gene: TRBJ2-2; abundance: .; v_gene: TRBV5-6; CDR3nt: TGTGCCAGCAGCTTGAACAGGGCTACCGGGGAGCTGTTTTTT; CDR3aa: CASSLNRATGELFF
len: 15; d_gene: TRBD1; j_gene: TRBJ2-7; abundance: .; v_gene: TRBV6-1; CDR3nt: TGTGCCAGCAGTCCCCGGACAGGCGGCTACGACGAGCAGTACTTC; CDR3aa: CASSPRTGGYDEQYF
len: 13; d_gene: .; j_gene: TRBJ2-2; abundance: once; v_gene: TRBV7-2; CDR3nt: TGTGCCAGCAGCTCATCACAGAACGGGGAGCTGTTTTTT; CDR3aa: CASSSSQNGELFF
len: 16; d_gene: TRBD2; j_gene: TRBJ2-3; abundance: .; v_gene: TRBV4-2; CDR3nt: TGTGCCAGCAGCCAAGAAAATAGCGGGGGGGGAGATACGCAGTATTTT; CDR3aa: CASSQENSGGGDTQYF
len: 14; d_gene: TRBD2; j_gene: TRBJ2-1; abundance: .; v_gene: TRBV6-5; CDR3nt: TGTGCCAGCAGACCGGGGGGGCTTAGGGGTGAGCAGTTCTTC; CDR3aa: CASRPGGLRGEQFF
len: 14; d_gene: .; j_gene: TRBJ2-1; abundance: .; v_gene: TRBV2; CDR3nt: TGTGCCAGCAGTGTCAGGGGGGCCAGTGATGAGCAGTTCTTC; CDR3aa: CASSVRGASDEQFF
len: 18; d_gene: TRBD2; j_gene: TRBJ2-6; abundance: .; v_gene: TRBV5-1; CDR3nt: TGCGCCAGCAGCCTTCGGGAAGCGGGGGGGCCCGGGGCCAACGTCCTGACTTTC; CDR3aa: CASSLREAGGPGANVLTF
len: 13; d_gene: TRBD2; j_gene: TRBJ2-7; abundance: .; v_gene: TRBV30; CDR3nt: TGTGCCTGGATTCCTTCGGGGGGATACGAGCAGTACTTC; CDR3aa: CAWIPSGGYEQYF
len: 14; d_gene: .; j_gene: TRBJ2-7; abundance: once; v_gene: TRBV7-9; CDR3nt: TGTGCCAGCAGCCTCGCAAGGGGGTACTACGAGCAGTACTTC; CDR3aa: CASSLARGYYEQYF
len: 16; d_gene: TRBD2; j_gene: TRBJ2-3; abundance: few; v_gene: TRBV28; CDR3nt: TGTGCCAGCAGTCCCGGGGTAGCGGGGGCCATAGATACGCAGTATTTT; CDR3aa: CASSPGVAGAIDTQYF
len: 11; d_gene: .; j_gene: TRBJ2-1; abundance: .; v_gene: TRBV5-1; CDR3nt: TGCGCCAAGAGCTCCTACAATGAGCAGTTCTTC; CDR3aa: CAKSSYNEQFF
len: 14; d_gene: TRBD1; j_gene: TRBJ1-6; abundance: .; v_gene: TRBV30; CDR3nt: TGTGCCTGGAGTGTACTCACAGGGGTCTCACCCCTCCACTTT; CDR3aa: CAWSVLTGVSPLHF
len: 14; d_gene: .; j_gene: TRBJ2-2; abundance: .; v_gene: TRBV7-2; CDR3nt: TGTGCCAGCAGCATCCTGAGGTTTTCGGGGGAGCTGTTTTTT; CDR3aa: CASSILRFSGELFF
len: 15; d_gene: .; j_gene: TRBJ1-1; abundance: .; v_gene: TRBV30; CDR3nt: TGTGCCTGGAGTGTACGAAGACAGTCCGACACTGAAGCTTTCTTT; CDR3aa: CAWSVRRQSDTEAFF
len: 17; d_gene: TRBD2; j_gene: TRBJ2-3; abundance: .; v_gene: TRBV7-9; CDR3nt: TGTGCCAGCAGCTTAATCCGACTAGCGGCCCCCACAGATACGCAGTATTTT; CDR3aa: CASSLIRLAAPTDTQYF
len: 14; d_gene: TRBD1; j_gene: TRBJ2-7; abundance: once; v_gene: TRBV5-1; CDR3nt: TGCGCCAGCAGCTTCGGACAGGGAACCTACGAGCAGTACTTC; CDR3aa: CASSFGQGTYEQYF
len: 15; d_gene: TRBD1; j_gene: TRBJ2-3; abundance: .; v_gene: TRBV4-1; CDR3nt: TGCGCCAGCAGCCAAGACGGGACAGGGGGAGATACGCAGTATTTT; CDR3aa: CASSQDGTGGDTQYF
len: 16; d_gene: TRBD1; j_gene: TRBJ2-7; abundance: .; v_gene: TRBV7-3; CDR3nt: TGTGCCAGCAGCCCCGGAGGGACAGGGGGGGCTCGAGAGCAGTACTTC; CDR3aa: CASSPGGTGGAREQYF
len: 15; d_gene: .; j_gene: TRBJ2-3; abundance: .; v_gene: TRBV6-5; CDR3nt: TGTGCCAGCAGTTACCAACGGGACTGGGGATATACGCAGTATTTT; CDR3aa: CASSYQRDWGYTQYF
len: 15; d_gene: .; j_gene: TRBJ2-3; abundance: .; v_gene: TRBV27; CDR3nt: TGTGCCAGCAGTTTATCGATGTCGGGAGTAGATACGCAGTATTTT; CDR3aa: CASSLSMSGVDTQYF
len: 15; d_gene: .; j_gene: TRBJ2-3; abundance: .; v_gene: TRBV27; CDR3nt: TGTGCCAGCAGTTTAGTCGGTACTAGCACAGATACGCAGTATTTT; CDR3aa: CASSLVGTSTDTQYF
len: 15; d_gene: TRBD1; j_gene: TRBJ2-5; abundance: few; v_gene: TRBV27; CDR3nt: TGTGCCAGCAGGGGGACAGGTGGATCGAAAGAGACCCAGTACTTC; CDR3aa: CASRGTGGSKETQYF
len: 14; d_gene: .; j_gene: TRBJ1-4; abundance: .; v_gene: TRBV4-3; CDR3nt: TGCGCCAGCAGCCCGGGTGTGGCTAATGAAAAACTGTTTTTT; CDR3aa: CASSPGVANEKLFF
len: 14; d_gene: TRBD1; j_gene: TRBJ1-2; abundance: .; v_gene: TRBV4-2; CDR3nt: TGTGCCAGCAGCCAAGGACAGGGGGGGAATGGCTACACCTTC; CDR3aa: CASSQGQGGNGYTF
len: 13; d_gene: TRBD1; j_gene: TRBJ2-7; abundance: once; v_gene: TRBV29-1; CDR3nt: TGCAGCGTGAGGACAGGAACATCCTACGAGCAGTACTTC; CDR3aa: CSVRTGTSYEQYF
len: 15; d_gene: .; j_gene: TRBJ2-1; abundance: .; v_gene: TRBV6-5; CDR3nt: TGTGCCAGCAGTTACTCGGGACACAGGGCTAATGAGCAGTTCTTC; CDR3aa: CASSYSGHRANEQFF
len: 15; d_gene: TRBD1; j_gene: TRBJ1-2; abundance: few; v_gene: TRBV28; CDR3nt: TGTGCCAGCAGTTTGGAGAGGCAGGGGGACTATGGCTACACCTTC; CDR3aa: CASSLERQGDYGYTF
len: 15; d_gene: .; j_gene: TRBJ2-5; abundance: .; v_gene: TRBV6-6; CDR3nt: TGTGCCCCTGGAGGTGAGGGCGCTACCCAAGAGACCCAGTACTTC; CDR3aa: CAPGGEGATQETQYF
len: 14; d_gene: TRBD1; j_gene: TRBJ2-2; abundance: once; v_gene: TRBV2; CDR3nt: TGTGCCACCCCGGGACAGGTGAACACCGGGGAGCTGTTTTTT; CDR3aa: CATPGQVNTGELFF
len: 14; d_gene: .; j_gene: TRBJ1-1; abundance: once; v_gene: TRBV7-2; CDR3nt: TGTGCCAGCAACCCCGGGATTGGTAACACTGAAGCTTTCTTT; CDR3aa: CASNPGIGNTEAFF
len: 15; d_gene: TRBD1; j_gene: TRBJ1-2; abundance: few; v_gene: TRBV14; CDR3nt: TGTGCCAGCAGCCAAGACAGGGGGCTGAACTATGGCTACACCTTC; CDR3aa: CASSQDRGLNYGYTF
len: 17; d_gene: .; j_gene: TRBJ2-6; abundance: .; v_gene: TRBV5-4; CDR3nt: TGTGCCAGCAGCTTTCCCGCGAGGTACTCTGGGGCCAACGTCCTGACTTTC; CDR3aa: CASSFPARYSGANVLTF
len: 15; d_gene: TRBD1; j_gene: TRBJ1-6; abundance: .; v_gene: TRBV28; CDR3nt: TGTGCCAGCACCCCGGGGACAGAATATAATTCACCCCTCCACTTT; CDR3aa: CASTPGTEYNSPLHF
len: 14; d_gene: TRBD2; j_gene: TRBJ2-7; abundance: .; v_gene: TRBV7-2; CDR3nt: TGTGCCAGCAGTCGTCGGGCGGGGGTCTACGAGCAGTACTTC; CDR3aa: CASSRRAGVYEQYF
len: 13; d_gene: .; j_gene: TRBJ2-7; abundance: .; v_gene: TRBV7-9; CDR3nt: TGTGCCAGCAGCCACCCGGACACCTACGAGCAGTACTTC; CDR3aa: CASSHPDTYEQYF
len: 14; d_gene: .; j_gene: TRBJ1-2; abundance: .; v_gene: TRBV2; CDR3nt: TGTGCCAGCCGCGGTGGGACATTGAACTATGGCTACACCTTC; CDR3aa: CASRGGTLNYGYTF
len: 14; d_gene: .; j_gene: TRBJ1-2; abundance: .; v_gene: TRBV18; CDR3nt: TGTGCCAGCTCACCACCGGAGGCCCTCTATGGCTACACCTTC; CDR3aa: CASSPPEALYGYTF
len: 14; d_gene: .; j_gene: TRBJ2-1; abundance: .; v_gene: TRBV6-5; CDR3nt: TGTGCCAGCAAACAACGAAGGGAGAACAATGAGCAGTTCTTC; CDR3aa: CASKQRRENNEQFF
len: 13; d_gene: TRBD1; j_gene: TRBJ1-5; abundance: once; v_gene: TRBV7-9; CDR3nt: TGTGCCAGCAGCCGCGGGACAGATCAGCCCCAGCATTTT; CDR3aa: CASSRGTDQPQHF
len: 14; d_gene: .; j_gene: TRBJ1-5; abundance: .; v_gene: TRBV6-6; CDR3nt: TGTGCCAGCAGTTTACAGGTCGAACATCAGCCCCAGCATTTT; CDR3aa: CASSLQVEHQPQHF
len: 13; d_gene: TRBD2; j_gene: TRBJ2-3; abundance: .; v_gene: TRBV19; CDR3nt: TGTGCCAGTAGCGGGGGGAACGTTGATACGCAGTATTTT; CDR3aa: CASSGGNVDTQYF